A selection of T cell receptor beta chains follows, all from one sample in a study of T cells in Graves' hyperthyroidism and ophthalmopathy. MiXCR, applied by TCRdb to the multiplex PCR reads, yields one record per CDR3 protein. The data show some 490,000 distinct CDR3 sequences, more than 15% seen once. The sequenced sample consisted of blood. The receptor source for this set is a woman in her 30s with Graves' ophthalmopathy. CDR3s include the opening cysteine and the closing phenylalanine or tryptophan. The D gene is left open where the match is weak. Size is omitted from some rows. Given values are once, few, many or a class for expanded clones.

>TRBV7-9|TRBJ1-4|once|-
CASSYEQGMIEKLFF
TGTGCCAGCAGCTACGAACAGGGTATGATCGAAAAACTGTTTTTT
>TRBV7-9|TRBJ2-7|many|-
CASSPSAGPTYEQYF
TGTGCCAGCAGCCCCTCGGCGGGCCCAACCTACGAGCAGTACTTC
>TRBV15|TRBJ2-7|many|TRBD2
CATSRGGDPREQYF
TGTGCCACCAGCCGGGGGGGGGACCCCCGCGAGCAGTACTTC
>TRBV11-2|TRBJ2-3|-|-
CASSLGGGAAQYF
TGTGCCAGCAGCTTAGGAGGGGGGGCCGCGCAGTATTTT
>TRBV12-3/TRBV12-4|TRBJ1-2|many|-
CASRTQAGGNYGYTF
TGTGCCAGCAGGACCCAGGCAGGTGGGAACTATGGCTACACCTTC
>TRBV20-1|TRBJ1-1|-|-
CSAQRGMNTEAFF
TGCAGTGCCCAGAGGGGGATGAACACTGAAGCTTTCTTT
>TRBV28|TRBJ2-3|many|-
CASSVGTDTQYF
TGTGCCAGCAGCGTCGGGACAGATACGCAGTATTTT
>TRBV7-9|TRBJ2-3|few|-
CGTDTQYF
TGTGGAACAGATACGCAGTATTTT
>TRBV11-3|TRBJ2-3|many|-
CASRGGSTDTQYF
TGTGCCAGCAGGGGGGGTTCCACAGATACGCAGTATTTT
>TRBV6-1|TRBJ1-1|-|TRBD1
CASSIRDRAPAFF
TGTGCCAGCAGTATCCGGGACAGGGCTCCGGCTTTCTTT
>TRBV27|TRBJ2-7|many|-
CASSLSPGESYEQYF
TGTGCCAGCAGTTTATCCCCCGGGGAGAGCTACGAGCAGTACTTC
>TRBV6-1|TRBJ2-4|-|TRBD1
CASSEEAGGVAKNIQYF
TGTGCCAGCAGTGAAGAGGCAGGGGGAGTAGCCAAAAACATTCAGTACTTC
>TRBV10-3|TRBJ2-5|-|TRBD2
CAISGGLAQTQYF
TGTGCCATCAGTGGGGGACTAGCGCAGACCCAGTACTTC
>TRBV5-5|TRBJ1-4|few|-
CASSFLAGEEKLFF
TGTGCCAGCAGCTTTTTGGCAGGGGAAGAAAAACTGTTTTTT
>TRBV5-8|TRBJ1-2|-|-
CASSPRAELNGYTF
TGTGCCAGCAGCCCCCGGGCAGAACTAAATGGCTACACCTTC
>TRBV3-1|TRBJ2-3|-|TRBD2
CASRNLTGLAAFGDTQYF
TGTGCCAGCAGAAATTTAACGGGACTAGCGGCTTTCGGAGATACGCAGTATTTT
>TRBV6-5|TRBJ2-3|-|-
CASSFRDHTQYF
TGTGCCAGCAGTTTCAGGGATCATACGCAGTATTTT
>TRBV12-3/TRBV12-4|TRBJ2-7|-|TRBD1
CASSLPMGQGFYEQYF
TGTGCCAGCAGTCTCCCGATGGGACAGGGTTTCTACGAGCAGTACTTC
>TRBV7-6|TRBJ2-1|-|-
CASSQVLGNEQFF
TGTGCCAGCAGCCAAGTCCTAGGAAATGAGCAGTTCTTC
>TRBV6-1|TRBJ1-1|many|-
CASILWGDPYTEAFF
TGTGCCAGCATCCTTTGGGGGGACCCGTACACTGAAGCTTTCTTT
>TRBV30|TRBJ2-3|many|TRBD1
CAWSGAGGGDTQYF
TGTGCCTGGAGTGGGGCAGGGGGCGGAGATACGCAGTATTTT
>TRBV20-1|TRBJ2-1|many|TRBD2
CSPDFGGSTNEQFF
TGCAGTCCCGACTTTGGCGGGAGTACAAATGAGCAGTTCTTC
>TRBV3-1|TRBJ2-2|-|TRBD2
CASSPGGLAGAKSNTGELFF
TGTGCCAGCAGCCCAGGCGGACTAGCGGGAGCGAAGTCGAACACCGGGGAGCTGTTTTTT
>TRBV28|TRBJ2-2|many|-
CASSAPWGTGELFF
TGTGCCAGCAGTGCCCCATGGGGGACCGGGGAGCTGTTTTTT
>TRBV30|TRBJ1-1|many|-
CAWSVGSTEAFF
TGTGCCTGGAGTGTTGGAAGCACTGAAGCTTTCTTT
>TRBV5-8|TRBJ2-7|-|TRBD1
CASSFSGTGGFWGRNHEQYF
TGTGCCAGCAGCTTTTCCGGGACAGGGGGCTTTTGGGGGAGGAACCACGAGCAGTACTTC